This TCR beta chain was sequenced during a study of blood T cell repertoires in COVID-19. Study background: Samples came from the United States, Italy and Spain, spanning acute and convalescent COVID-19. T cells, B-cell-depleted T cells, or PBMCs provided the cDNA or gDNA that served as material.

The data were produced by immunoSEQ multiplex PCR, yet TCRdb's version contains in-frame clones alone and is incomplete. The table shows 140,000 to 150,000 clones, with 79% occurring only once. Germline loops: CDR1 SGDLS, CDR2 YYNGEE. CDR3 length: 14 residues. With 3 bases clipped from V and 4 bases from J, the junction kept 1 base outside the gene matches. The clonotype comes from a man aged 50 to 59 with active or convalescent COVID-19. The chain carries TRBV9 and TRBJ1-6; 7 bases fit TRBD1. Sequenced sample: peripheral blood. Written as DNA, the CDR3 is TGTGCCAGCAGCGCGGACAGGTATAATTCACCCCTCCACTTT. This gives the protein CASSADRYNSPLHF.